This T cell receptor (beta chain) is drawn from a study of T cell repertoires in cytomegalovirus infection. The wider study: Public TCR beta signatures provided an indication of both CMV infection and a matching HLA type. Points from the study as a whole: Ex vivo responses were dominated by HLA-C-restricted CMV-specific TCR beta clonotypes. Totalled public TCR beta family frequency picked out people who carried CMV plus the relevant HLA.

A single record per CDR3 protein comes from TCRdb applying MiXCR to the reads. Seen here are about 260,000 distinct CDR3 sequences, approximately 8.3% observed once, and the top ten hold more than 13%. This CDR3 region has 14 residues. Germline lookup yields CDR1 DFQATT and CDR2 SNEGSKA (reference sequence). V lost 5 bases to trimming and J lost 3 bases; unmatched junction nucleotides: 6. On this clonotype: The antigen remains undetermined.

The sequenced material came from PBMCs. The rearrangement uses TRBV20-1 and TRBJ1-4, with TRBD1 identical over 7 bases. This sequence originates from a human donor in good health (CMV status not recorded). Some clones in this sample may be carry-over from other donors' samples. CDR3 DNA sequence: TGCAGTGCTCAAACAGGGGATGCTAATGAAAAACTGTTTTTT. Its translation is CSAQTGDANEKLFF.